This T cell receptor (beta chain) was captured in a study of cytomegalovirus exposure and HLA in healthy donors. Study conclusions and caveats: In a later analysis, a missense DCLRE1C variant was linked to TCR beta V- and J-gene trimming.

Note on this clone: Its antigen is not identified.

60 Vbeta and 13 Jbeta primers were used in PCR. TCRdb keeps only in-frame clones here, not all; method: immunoSEQ multiplex PCR. The sample comprises roughly 190,000 clones, around 87% of which are singletons, and approximately 1.9% rests with the top ten. Sequencing input: PBMCs. The TCR was taken from a young woman in good health and CMV-seronegative.

The CDR3: CAISESPGGGEKLFF. The CDR3 DNA sequence: TGTGCCATCAGTGAGTCCCCGGGGGGGGGTGAAAAACTGTTTTTT. The chain links TRBV10-3 to TRBJ1-4; a possible D gene is TRBD1 (5 bases). Trimming shortened V by 0 bases and J by 7 bases, and 12 bases separated the two germline ends. Germline values: CDR1 ENHRY, CDR2 SYGVKD. This CDR3 has 15 amino acids.